Shown below are 10 T cell receptor beta chains from a single sample sequenced in a study of beta chain features in type 1 diabetes. Reverse transcription of all isolated RNA meant that expressed TCRB transcripts were sequenced. Libraries were prepared by immunoSEQ multiplex PCR; TCRdb keeps only in-frame clonotypes and omits some of them. The sample has about 340,000 clones; about 14% are singletons. Study findings and constraints: Shortening of TCRB CDR3s, moderate but significant, appeared in all four CD4+ subsets of Type 1 diabetes patients.

Their antigen targets remain unknown. Sequenced: naive CD4+ T cells from blood. The receptors were gathered from a woman aged 18 to 35 with type 1 diabetes.

This clone has a single count. The chain combines TRBV7-2 with TRBJ1-2; D unclear. V lost 5 bases and J lost 3, with 13 bases in between. This CDR3 region has 14 residues. Germline V gene lookup returns CDR1 SGHTA and CDR2 FQGNSA. The CDR3 spells CASSLGTKDYGYTF. The CDR3 nucleotides are TGTGCCAGCAGCCTCGGAACTAAAGACTATGGCTACACCTTC. Full variable domain (remainder filled in from reference TRBV7-2 and TRBJ1-2): GAGVSQSPSNKVTEKGKDVELRCDPISGHTALYWYRQSLGQGLEFLIYFQGNSAPDKSGLPSDRFSAERTGGSVSTLTIQRTQQEDSAVYLCASSLGTKDYGYTFGSGTRLTVV.

V is TRBV7-6 and J is TRBJ2-5, with D perhaps matching TRBD2 (6 bases). Germline loops: CDR1 SGHVS, CDR2 FNYEAQ. The length of the CDR3 is 15 residues. The V end was cut by 3 bases, the J end by 1 base, with 12 bases between. In nucleotides, the CDR3 is TGTGCCAGCAGCTTCGGGACTCAACCCCAAGAGACCCAGTACTTC. Residues: CASSFGTQPQETQYF.

The genes are TRBV9 and TRBJ2-3; 7 bases agree with TRBD1. The germline gives CDR1 SGDLS, CDR2 YYNGEE. This CDR3 spans 15 amino acids. V trimming: 5 bases; J trimming: 1 base; junction bases outside the gene matches: 7. The CDR3 coding sequence is TGTGCCAGCAGTACTACAGGGGTGGGCACAGATACGCAGTATTTT. It encodes CASSTTGVGTDTQYF.

The chain joins TRBV27 to TRBJ1-2; TRBD1 matches 8 bases. V lost 4 bases, J lost 5 bases, and 12 bases stayed unmatched. Germline values: CDR1 MNHEY, CDR2 SMNVEV (reference sequence). The CDR3 totals 16 residues. CDR3 region: CASSSTSGGLEYGYTF. In nucleotides, the CDR3 is TGTGCCAGCAGTTCAACTTCAGGGGGCTTGGAGTATGGCTACACCTTC.

The CDR3, as DNA: TGTGCCAGCTGGGGCGCGTCCTACAATGAGCAGTTCTTC. This sequence encodes CASWGASYNEQFF. The J gene is TRBJ2-1, the V gene TRBV27; tentative D call: TRBD1 (5 bases). Germline values: CDR1 MNHEY, CDR2 SMNVEV (reference sequence). Between the trimmed V and J ends, which lost 8 bases and 1 base, there was a span of 9 bases. CDR3 length: 13 residues.

The chain joins TRBV9 to TRBJ2-3; TRBD2 aligns across 7 bases. The germline gives CDR1 SGDLS, CDR2 YYNGEE. The CDR3 covers 16 residues. V was clipped by 2 bases and J by 1 base; unmatched bases: 7. CDR3 DNA sequence: TGTGCCAGCAGCGTCCTTCGCGCGGGAGGCACAGATACGCAGTATTTT. This sequence encodes CASSVLRAGGTDTQYF.

This chain connects TRBV9 to TRBJ1-2, with D possibly TRBD1 on 5 matching bases. With 1 base removed from V and 6 bases from J, the gap between germline ends came to 16 bases. Germline loops: CDR1 SGDLS, CDR2 YYNGEE. CDR3 length: 15 amino acids. CDR3 nucleotides: TGTGCCAGCAGCGTAACGGTTGGAGGGGTCGATGGCTACACCTTC. This sequence encodes CASSVTVGGVDGYTF.

The chain uses TRBV10-3 and TRBJ2-1, with TRBD2 matching over 8 bases. The trim removed 0 bases at V and 3 bases at J, leaving 16 bases unmatched. CDR1 and CDR2 (germline): ENHRY, SYGVKD. The CDR3 is 20 residues long. This chain's CDR3 is CAISESSRVSSGRYYNEQFF. CDR3 bases: TGTGCCATCAGTGAGTCTTCCCGGGTTTCTAGCGGGCGATACTACAATGAGCAGTTCTTC.

This clone was seen only a few times. The CDR3 DNA sequence: TGTGCCAGCAGCCCAGGGCTACACAAAAACATTCAGTACTTC. The encoded protein is CASSPGLHKNIQYF. The genes are TRBV9 and TRBJ2-4; a possible D gene is TRBD1 (5 bases). With 4 bases removed from V and 3 bases from J, the gap between germline ends came to 11 bases. In germline, CDR1 is SGDLS, CDR2 YYNGEE. The length of the CDR3 is 14 residues.

This clone has only a few counts. CDR3: CASSTNGGGGVNEQFF. In DNA form, the CDR3 reads TGTGCCAGTAGTACTAATGGGGGAGGTGGGGTGAATGAGCAGTTCTTC. This chain links TRBV19 with TRBJ2-1, with D perhaps TRBD2 (6 bases). The germline V and J ends were trimmed by 4 bases and 7 bases, with 20 bases remaining between them. The CDR3 is 16 amino acids. The germline V gene has CDR1 LNHDA and CDR2 SQIVND (reference sequence).